This T cell receptor beta chain came from a study of T cell repertoires in cytomegalovirus infection. CDR3 length equals 16 residues. The germline V and J ends were trimmed by 4 bases and 2 bases, with 12 bases remaining between them. Germline values: CDR1 SEHNR, CDR2 FQNEAQ (reference sequence). This clonotype was picked up a small number of times. Its target is unknown. TCRdb reanalysed the reads using MiXCR and keeps one entry per CDR3 protein. Of 100,000 to 150,000 distinct CDR3 sequences in the sample, more than 30% were seen once. The chain couples TRBV7-9 to TRBJ1-6, with a tentative D call TRBD1 (5 bases). The sequenced sample was CD8+ T cells from cultured PBMCs, obtained from culture after CMV antigen stimulation. This clonotype was sampled from a human donor in good health (CMV status not recorded). Some clones in this sample may be carry-over from other donors' samples. The CDR3 DNA is TGTGCCAGCAGCTCTGGGACTCTCCCCTATAATTCACCCCTCCACTTT. Translated: CASSSGTLPYNSPLHF. The variable domain in full, with the rest retrieved from reference TRBV7-9 and TRBJ1-6, is DTGVSQNPRHKITKRGQNVTFRCDPISEHNRLYWYRQTLGQGPEFLTYFQNEAQLEKSRLLSDRFSAERPKGSFSTLEIQRTEQGDSAMYLCASSSGTLPYNSPLHFGNGTRLTVT.